This entry describes one T cell receptor (beta chain). Its antigen is unidentified. The table came from immunoSEQ multiplex PCR; TCRdb's copy has only in-frame clones and leaves some out. The table shows tens of thousands of clones, with about 90% occurring only once. The germline gives CDR1 LNHDA, CDR2 SQIVND (reference sequence). CDR3 length: 15 residues. V lost 5 bases and J lost 4; bases outside the gene matches: 8. This specimen belongs to a study of T cell responses to AZD1222 COVID-19 vaccine. Study-wide results and limits: Vaccine-related CD4 TCRs covered spike, predominating at 160-218 and 743-854.

The specimen was peripheral blood, collected 28 days after the second AZD1222 dose. The chain uses TRBV19 and TRBJ2-5; TRBD1 matches 9 bases. The TCR comes from an adult who received the AZD1222 COVID-19 vaccine. CDR3 sequence: CASSLGQGRGETQYF. CDR3 nucleotide sequence: TGTGCCAGTAGTCTGGGACAGGGCAGAGGAGAGACCCAGTACTTC.